This T cell receptor beta chain was found in a study of T cells in Graves' hyperthyroidism and ophthalmopathy. This clonotype was recorded at least ten times. What it recognizes is unknown. RNA transcripts yielded amplified TCR beta CDR3 regions. The HTBI primer set drove a first-round RT-PCR of the TCR CDR3. A single record per CDR3 protein comes from TCRdb applying MiXCR to the multiplex PCR reads. The repertoire consists of around 240,000 distinct CDR3 sequences, with about 16% occurring once and the leading ten covering about 30%. General study findings and limits: Model predictions of ophthalmopathy came a median about six months before onset.

The clonotype comes from a woman aged 18-30 years with Graves' ophthalmopathy. Specimen: blood.

The CDR3 nucleotides read TGTGCCAGCAGCCGAGCGACCTCCGGTGGCTCCTTCCTCGAGCAGTACTTC. Protein sequence: CASSRATSGGSFLEQYF. The rearrangement links TRBV4-2 to TRBJ2-7; D ambiguous. Germline V gives CDR1 LGHNA, CDR2 YNFKEQ. The CDR3 sequence is 17 residues long. The ends were cut back, 4 bases at V and 6 bases at J, with 25 bases in the middle.